This T cell receptor (beta chain) was sequenced for a study of cytomegalovirus exposure and HLA in healthy donors. Overall study: Out of roughly 170 million T cells, an earlier analysis found 117 million unique TCR beta sequences in total. Study conclusions and caveats: In a later analysis, HLA-associated beta chains showed higher expansion and lower generation probabilities than comparable chains. Later analysis associated a missense DCLRE1C variant with TCR beta V- and J-gene trimming. TCR beta V segments were, for the most part, productive about 87% or about 30% of the time in an earlier analysis.

PCR primers comprised 60 Vbeta and 13 Jbeta primers. The repertoire was sequenced with immunoSEQ multiplex PCR; TCRdb's copy has only in-frame clones and lacks some. The sample holds tens of thousands of clones, less than 80% seen once. V was cut by 3 bases and J by 0 bases, with 10 bases left in between. This CDR3 region has 15 residues. In germline, CDR1 is MNHEY, CDR2 SMNVEV (reference sequence). Of note for this clone: The target antigen is unknown.

The receptor comes from a man aged 25 to 40 in good health and CMV-seronegative. The sample consisted of PBMCs. V gene TRBV27 combines with J gene TRBJ2-3; TRBD2 is a possible D gene (6 bases). The CDR3 DNA sequence: TGTGCCAGCAGTTTGCGGCGGGATAGCACAGATACGCAGTATTTT. Its translation: CASSLRRDSTDTQYF.